This T cell receptor beta chain was sequenced during a study of CD8+CD57+ T cells in acquired aplastic anemia. Study overall: DNA recovered from sorted CD4+ and CD8+ cells had a mean of roughly 3 ug. Study-level findings and limits: No significant patient-versus-control difference appeared in CD8+ Simpson's diversity. Patients and controls had in common around 29 CD8+ CDR3 sequences.

After removal of 5 bases from V and 5 bases from J, the junction contained 5 bases not matched to a gene. This CDR3 region has 13 residues. Germline assignment: CDR1 SGDLS and CDR2 YYNGEE. Genomic DNA constituted the template upon which TCR beta VDJ and CDR3 profiling was performed. One entry per CDR3 protein results from TCRdb running MiXCR on the reads. The table lists approximately 470,000 distinct CDR3 sequences, around a third of them singletons. Flow cytometry had shown expanded CD8+CD57+ cells in the patients chosen for sequencing. Patients had not yet gotten any therapy when their blood was taken for sampling. Turning to this clonotype: No antigen is known for it.

This chain joins TRBV9 and TRBJ2-3; TRBD1 aligns across 7 bases. The receptor was isolated from a human donor with aplastic anemia. The sample was sorted CD4+, CD8+, or CD8+CD57+ T cells (not recorded which) from PBMCs. CDR3 region: CASRSTGEDTQYF. CDR3 sequence (DNA): TGTGCCAGCAGATCTACAGGGGAAGATACGCAGTATTTT.